This T cell receptor (beta chain) was sequenced in a study of cytomegalovirus exposure and HLA in healthy donors. Study overall: Earlier work reported about 110 million unique TCR beta sequences from 150 million to 200 million T cells. Study-wide findings and caveats: Highest at DRB1 and lowest at HLA-C, TCR association rates differed among HLA loci in a later analysis. As a later analysis showed, a missense DCLRE1C variant was linked to trimming of TCR beta V- and J-genes.

The PCR was carried out with 60 Vbeta primers and 13 Jbeta primers. The data were produced by immunoSEQ multiplex PCR, yet TCRdb's version contains in-frame clones alone and is incomplete. This table holds about 140,000 clones, 60% to 85% found once. Of note for this clone: The antigen remains unidentified.

Source material: PBMCs. This receptor was identified in a male donor in good health and CMV-seropositive.

The CDR3 region has the DNA TGTGCCAGCAGCCAATCCGGGGGGCTTGTCGAGCAGTACTTC. It translates to CASSQSGGLVEQYF. The chain is built from TRBV4-2 and TRBJ2-7; TRBD2 might be the D (7 bases). Trimming removed 2 bases at V and 6 bases at J, with 14 bases between. The CDR3 sequence is 14 residues long. Germline assignment: CDR1 LGHNA and CDR2 YNFKEQ.